This TCR beta chain was documented in a study of T-cell memory formation after mild COVID-19. Study-level information: Largely donor-specific sequence clusters came from a couple of donors.

With 5 bases removed from V and 1 base from J, the gap between germline ends came to 14 bases. CDR1 is SGHAT, CDR2 FQNNGV, per germline. The CDR3 length is 16 residues. Amplification by 5'RACE using constant-segment primers produced TCR alpha and TCR beta cDNA libraries that carried sample barcodes and UMIs. MiXCR was run by TCRdb on the 5' RACE reads, yielding one entry per CDR3 protein. The table lists under 70,000 distinct CDR3 sequences, 9% to 9.5% of them singletons. Worth noting for this clonotype: Its antigen is not identified.

Study observations and caveats: Contracting CD4+ clones were located mainly in CM and EM, and CD8+ clones in EMRA.

The J gene is TRBJ1-4, the V gene TRBV11-2; perhaps TRBD1 as D (6 bases). This TCR was recovered from a man between 18 and 35 years old who had mild COVID-19 (a few samples of this study predate the infection). Cell type and time point are not known. The sequenced sample consisted of PBMCs or a T cell subset sorted from them (not recorded which). The CDR3 here is CASSPYRVGTNEKLFF. The DNA for the CDR3 is TGTGCCAGCAGCCCTTACAGGGTCGGAACTAATGAAAAACTGTTTTTT.